What follows are 5 T cell receptor beta chains derived from one specimen sequenced in a study of cytomegalovirus exposure and HLA in healthy donors. Vbeta (60) and Jbeta (13) primers were used in the PCR. The repertoire was sequenced with immunoSEQ multiplex PCR; TCRdb's copy has only in-frame clones and lacks some. This sample carries roughly 120,000 clones, approximately 15% of them seen once, and the ten largest clones take 1.9%. The source material was PBMCs. These receptors all stem from a woman younger than 30 in good health and CMV-seronegative.

The V gene is TRBV5-1, the J gene TRBJ2-1, with 15 bases fitting TRBD2. V was pared by 4 bases and J by 4 bases, with 9 bases of the junction left unmatched. CDR1 and CDR2 from the germline V gene are SGHRS and YFSETQ. The CDR3 loop spans 18 amino acids. As DNA, the CDR3 is TGCGCCAGCAGCCGCCGGACTAGCGGGGGGGAAAAGTACAATGAGCAGTTCTTC. It codes for CASSRRTSGGEKYNEQFF.

In its sample, this clone was seen a few times. The J gene is TRBJ2-7, the V gene TRBV5-8; weak D call: TRBD2 (7 bases). The V end was cut by 4 bases, the J end by 0 bases, with 17 bases between. The CDR3 length is 16 residues. Per the germline V gene, CDR1 is SGHTS and CDR2 is YDEGEE. The CDR3 DNA sequence: TGTGCCAGCAGCCCGGGGGGCTTTAGCAGCTCCTACGAGCAGTACTTC. Translation gives CASSPGGFSSSYEQYF.

The J gene is TRBJ1-2, the V gene TRBV4-1; no definite D call. CDR3 size: 16 residues. With 2 bases removed from V and 0 bases from J, the gap between germline ends came to 13 bases. Germline V gene lookup returns CDR1 MGHRA and CDR2 YSYEKL. CDR3 DNA sequence: TGCGCCAGCAGCCAACCCGGCCGGGATCCTAACTATGGCTACACCTTC. Its protein is CASSQPGRDPNYGYTF.

CDR3 sequence reads: CASSRGGGEAFF. The DNA of the CDR3 is TGTGCCAGTAGTAGGGGGGGAGGAGAAGCTTTCTTT. V is TRBV19 and J is TRBJ1-1, with D tentatively TRBD1 (5 bases). The germline V gene has CDR1 LNHDA and CDR2 SQIVND (reference sequence). Trimming removed 4 bases at V and 8 bases at J, with 11 bases between. The CDR3 is made up of 12 amino acids.

The chain is built from TRBV10-3 and TRBJ2-1; possible D gene TRBD1, 6 bases. This CDR3 is 13 amino acids long. V lost 6 bases and J 8 bases, leaving 14 bases between the germline ends. CDR1 and CDR2 (germline): ENHRY, SYGVKD. Here the CDR3 reads CAIRDSPGDEQFF. CDR3 sequence (DNA): TGTGCCATCAGGGACAGCCCAGGGGATGAGCAGTTCTTC.